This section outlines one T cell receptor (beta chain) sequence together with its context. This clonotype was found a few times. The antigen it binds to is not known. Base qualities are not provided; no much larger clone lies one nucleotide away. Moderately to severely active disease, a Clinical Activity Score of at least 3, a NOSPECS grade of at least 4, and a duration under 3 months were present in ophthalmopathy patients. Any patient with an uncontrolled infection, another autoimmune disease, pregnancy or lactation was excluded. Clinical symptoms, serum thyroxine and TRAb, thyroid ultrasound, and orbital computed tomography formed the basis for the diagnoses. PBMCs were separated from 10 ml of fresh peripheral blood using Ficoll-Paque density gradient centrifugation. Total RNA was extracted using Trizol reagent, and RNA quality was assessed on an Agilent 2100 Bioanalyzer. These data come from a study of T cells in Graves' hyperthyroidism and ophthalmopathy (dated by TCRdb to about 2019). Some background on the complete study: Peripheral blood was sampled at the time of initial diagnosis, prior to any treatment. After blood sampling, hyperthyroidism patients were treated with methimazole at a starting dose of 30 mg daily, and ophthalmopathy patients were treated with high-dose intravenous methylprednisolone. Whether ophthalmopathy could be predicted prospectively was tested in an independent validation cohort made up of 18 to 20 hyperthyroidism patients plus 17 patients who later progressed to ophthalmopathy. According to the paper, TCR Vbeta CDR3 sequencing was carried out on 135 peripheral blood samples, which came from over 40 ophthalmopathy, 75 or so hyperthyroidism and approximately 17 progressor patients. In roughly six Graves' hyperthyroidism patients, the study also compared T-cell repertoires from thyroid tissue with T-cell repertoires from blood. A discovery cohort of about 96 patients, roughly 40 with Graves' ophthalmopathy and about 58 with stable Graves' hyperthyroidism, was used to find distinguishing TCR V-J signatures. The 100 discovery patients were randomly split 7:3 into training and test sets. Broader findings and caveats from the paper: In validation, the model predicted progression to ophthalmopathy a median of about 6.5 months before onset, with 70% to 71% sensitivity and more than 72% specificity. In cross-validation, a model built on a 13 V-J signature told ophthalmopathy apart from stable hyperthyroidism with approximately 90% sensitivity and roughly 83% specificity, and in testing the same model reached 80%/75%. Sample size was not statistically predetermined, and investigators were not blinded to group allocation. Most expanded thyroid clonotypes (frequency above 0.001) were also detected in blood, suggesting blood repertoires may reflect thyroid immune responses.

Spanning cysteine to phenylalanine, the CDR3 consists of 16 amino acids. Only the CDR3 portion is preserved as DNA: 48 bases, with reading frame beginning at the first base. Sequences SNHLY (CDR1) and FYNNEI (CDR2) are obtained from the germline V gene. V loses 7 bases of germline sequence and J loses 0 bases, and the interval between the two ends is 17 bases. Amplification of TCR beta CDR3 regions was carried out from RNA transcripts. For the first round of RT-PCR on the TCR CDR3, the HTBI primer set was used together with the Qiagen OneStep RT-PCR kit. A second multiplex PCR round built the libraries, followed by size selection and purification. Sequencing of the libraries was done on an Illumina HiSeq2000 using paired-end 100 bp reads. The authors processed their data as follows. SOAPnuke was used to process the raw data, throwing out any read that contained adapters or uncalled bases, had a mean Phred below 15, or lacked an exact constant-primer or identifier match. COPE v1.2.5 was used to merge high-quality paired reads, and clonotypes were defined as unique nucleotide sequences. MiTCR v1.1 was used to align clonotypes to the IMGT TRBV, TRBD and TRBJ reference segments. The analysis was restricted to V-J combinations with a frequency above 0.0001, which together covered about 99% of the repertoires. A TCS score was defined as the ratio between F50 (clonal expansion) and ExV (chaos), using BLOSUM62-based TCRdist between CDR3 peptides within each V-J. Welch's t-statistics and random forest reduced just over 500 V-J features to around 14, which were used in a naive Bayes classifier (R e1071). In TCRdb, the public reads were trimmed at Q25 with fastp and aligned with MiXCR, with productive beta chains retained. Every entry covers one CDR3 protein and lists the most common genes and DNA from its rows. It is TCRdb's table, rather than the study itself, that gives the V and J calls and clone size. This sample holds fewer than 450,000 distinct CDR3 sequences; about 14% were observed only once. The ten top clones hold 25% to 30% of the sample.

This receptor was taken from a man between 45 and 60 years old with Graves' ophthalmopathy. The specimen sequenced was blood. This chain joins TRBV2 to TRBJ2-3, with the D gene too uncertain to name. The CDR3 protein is CASTEISLTSTDTQYF. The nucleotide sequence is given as TGTGCCAGCACGGAGATTAGTCTAACTAGCACAGATACGCAGTATTTT.